Reported below is one T cell receptor (beta chain). This CDR3 is built from 17 residues. Germline lookup yields CDR1 SGHRS and CDR2 YFSETQ. Trimming removed 4 bases from V and 6 bases from J; junction bases left unmatched: 11. This sample was included in a study of blood T cell repertoires in COVID-19. In the study overall: Samples taken during acute and convalescent COVID-19 were collected in the United States, Italy and Spain. T cells, B-cell-depleted T cells, or PBMCs supplied cDNA or gDNA.

Authors' data handling: For nucleated cells, counts were estimated from reference gene primer amplification. Using immunoSEQ multiplex PCR, the repertoire was profiled, and TCRdb retains in-frame clones only, with some absent. V and J calls and clone size are copied from that table; D and trimming were computed from the DNA. The top ten hold around 9.1% of the sample, which has tens of thousands of clones, approximately 92% seen once. The sequence came from a woman aged 80 or over with active COVID-19. The rearrangement joins TRBV5-1 to TRBJ2-3, with 13 bases fitting TRBD2. The sequenced sample consisted of peripheral blood. The CDR3 sequence: CASSPSTSGGALDTQYF. CDR3 coding DNA: TGCGCCAGCAGCCCGTCTACTAGCGGGGGGGCCTTGGATACGCAGTATTTT.